The 20 T cell receptor beta chains below all came from one sample that was sequenced in a study of blood T cell repertoires in COVID-19. The protocol was immunoSEQ multiplex PCR, while the TCRdb copy is restricted to in-frame clones and leaves out a portion. The sample lists 350,000 to 450,000 clones, about 89% seen once, with just over 0.85% in the top ten. The specimen was PBMCs or T cells enriched from blood (not recorded which). These receptors came from a middle-aged woman who had been exposed to COVID-19.

The chain recombines TRBV5-1 with TRBJ2-5; TRBD2 matches at 9 bases. V lost 5 bases, J lost 4 bases, and 6 bases stayed unmatched. Germline V lookup: CDR1 SGHRS, CDR2 YFSETQ. There are 14 residues in the CDR3. This CDR3 reads CASRGGGAGETQYF. CDR3 in DNA: TGCGCCAGCAGGGGCGGGGGGGCCGGAGAGACCCAGTACTTC.

V and J are TRBV30 and TRBJ2-3, with D perhaps TRBD1 (5 bases). This CDR3 is 14 amino acids long. Germline CDR1 is GTSNPN and CDR2 is SVGIG (reference sequence). Trimming removed 3 bases from V and 3 bases from J, with 13 bases in between. DNA for the CDR3: TGTGCCTGGAGCCGTAAAGGGGATACAGATACGCAGTATTTT. This sequence encodes CAWSRKGDTDTQYF. Looking up the rest from reference TRBV30 and TRBJ2-3 gives the full variable domain: SQTIHQWPATLVQPVGSPLSLECTVEGTSNPNLYWYRQAAGRGLQLLFYSVGIGQISSEVPQNLSASRPQDRQFILSSKKLLLSDSGFYLCAWSRKGDTDTQYFGPGTRLTVL.

This chain links TRBV5-1 with TRBJ1-2; the D gene is possibly TRBD1 (5 bases). Trimming removed 4 bases from V and 1 base from J, with 14 bases in between. The germline V gene encodes CDR1 SGHRS and CDR2 YFSETQ. The CDR3 totals 15 residues. The CDR3 here is CASSRSGDFNYGYTF. CDR3 in DNA: TGCGCCAGCAGCCGGTCGGGGGACTTTAACTATGGCTACACCTTC.

The gene calls are TRBV15 and TRBJ1-6; no definite D call. This CDR3 comprises 17 residues. The V gene's germline CDR1 is LNHNV and CDR2 YYDKDF (reference sequence). With 1 base removed from V and 0 bases from J, the gap between germline ends came to 10 bases. CDR3 in amino acids: CATSRVHGLSYNSPLHF. CDR3 DNA sequence: TGTGCCACCAGCAGAGTCCATGGGCTCTCCTATAATTCACCCCTCCACTTT.

As to this clone: In the same sample, other DNA sequences code for this CDR3. V usage is TRBV7-2 and J usage is TRBJ1-1, with D uncertain. V lost 5 bases to trimming and J lost 1 base, with 14 bases between them. The CDR3 length is 15 residues. Germline CDR1 is SGHTA and CDR2 is FQGNSA. CDR3 bases: TGTGCCAGCAGCCCTCGGGGTGGCAGGAACACTGAAGCTTTCTTT. As protein: CASSPRGGRNTEAFF.

The chain combines TRBV12-3 or TRBV12-4 with TRBJ1-2, with D possibly being TRBD1 (5 bases). The V end lost 7 bases, the J end lost 7 bases, and 13 bases lay between the germline ends. CDR3 length equals 12 residues. CDR3 sequence (DNA): TGTGCCAGCACCCCGGGGGTCGGTGGCTACACCTTC. Its protein product is CASTPGVGGYTF.

This chain joins TRBV9 and TRBJ2-1, with 8 bases matching TRBD2. Trimming took 4 bases from V and 6 from J; bases not matched to a gene: 9. The CDR3 has 15 amino acids. CDR1 is SGDLS and CDR2 is YYNGEE in the germline V gene. CDR3: CASSPSGSQGNEQFF. The CDR3 bases are TGTGCCAGCAGCCCTAGCGGGTCTCAAGGCAATGAGCAGTTCTTC.

This sequence joins TRBV19 and TRBJ1-2; the match to TRBD1 covers 12 bases. This CDR3 is 15 amino acids long. The V gene end was trimmed by 6 bases and the J gene end by 3 bases; junction bases not matched to a gene: 5. Germline V lookup: CDR1 LNHDA, CDR2 SQIVND (reference sequence). This CDR3 reads CASRWDRGPHYGYTF. CDR3 DNA sequence: TGTGCCAGTAGATGGGACAGGGGGCCTCACTATGGCTACACCTTC.

V gene TRBV5-6 combines with J gene TRBJ2-6; 7 positions match TRBD2. V shed 4 bases, J shed 3 bases, and the junction held 7 bases outside the gene matches. The germline CDR1 and CDR2 sequences are SGHDT and YYEEEE. CDR3 length: 16 residues. The CDR3 spells CASSLLGGSGANVLTF. The CDR3 DNA follows: TGTGCCAGCAGCCTCCTCGGGGGGAGTGGGGCCAACGTCCTGACTTTC.

V is TRBV5-1 and J is TRBJ1-5; D is possibly TRBD1 (5 bases). Trimming left V 3 bases short and J 6 bases short, with 22 bases between. Germline V lookup: CDR1 SGHRS, CDR2 YFSETQ. The CDR3 extends over 17 amino acids. CDR3 region: CASSSGDPGGEGQPQHF. CDR3 bases: TGCGCCAGCAGCTCCGGGGACCCTGGGGGGGAAGGTCAGCCCCAGCATTTT.

The sample holds a few counts of this clone. The chain couples TRBV6-4 to TRBJ1-1; D gene unclear. CDR1 is MRHNA, CDR2 SNTAGT, per germline. The CDR3 contains 15 residues. Trimming removed 4 bases at V and 3 bases at J, with 15 bases between. The CDR3 reads CASSASPGADTEAFF. The CDR3, as DNA: TGTGCCAGCAGTGCGTCCCCCGGAGCGGACACTGAAGCTTTCTTT.

CDR3 coding DNA: TGTGCCAGCACCCTCGGGGGTTCCGAAGCTTTCTTT. Translating gives CASTLGGSEAFF. V and J are TRBV2 and TRBJ1-1, with TRBD1 as a possible D gene (5 bases). CDR3 length: 12 amino acids. The V end lost 7 bases, the J end lost 8 bases, and 14 bases lay between the germline ends. Germline lookup yields CDR1 SNHLY and CDR2 FYNNEI.

This chain connects TRBV2 to TRBJ2-7, with a tentative D call TRBD1 (6 bases). This CDR3 has 12 amino acids. CDR1 is SNHLY, CDR2 FYNNEI, per germline. V lost 10 bases and J 3 bases, leaving 13 bases between the germline ends. CDR3 loop: CATRQDRYEQYF. The CDR3 nucleotides read TGTGCCACCAGACAGGATCGCTACGAGCAGTACTTC.

The J gene is TRBJ2-1, the V gene TRBV9; D may be TRBD2 (7 bases). Per germline, CDR1 SGDLS and CDR2 YYNGEE. This CDR3 comprises 16 residues. The germline V and J ends were trimmed by 0 bases and 4 bases, with 14 bases remaining between them. The CDR3 DNA reads as TGTGCCAGCAGCGTAGTAGGGGGAGGGCCTTACAATGAGCAGTTCTTC. It is translated as CASSVVGGGPYNEQFF.

V is TRBV14 and J is TRBJ1-6; D uncertain. The CDR3 sequence is 16 residues long. Germline lookup yields CDR1 SGHDN and CDR2 FVKESK. Trimming took off 4 bases at V and 9 bases at J, with 19 bases between the two ends. Here the CDR3 DNA reads TGTGCCAGCAGCCCCACCCGTTTCGGGTTGGGTTCACCCCTCCACTTT. Its translation is CASSPTRFGLGSPLHF.

Written as DNA, the CDR3 is TGCGCCAGCAGATACTCGGGCGCAGGGGGCACAGATACGCAGTATTTT. This sequence encodes CASRYSGAGGTDTQYF. This rearrangement joins TRBV5-1 to TRBJ2-3; D is perhaps TRBD1 (6 bases). The V gene's germline CDR1 is SGHRS and CDR2 YFSETQ. There are 16 residues in the CDR3. V lost 5 bases to trimming and J lost 1 base, with 17 bases between them.

This clone came up a few times. The chain uses TRBV13 and TRBJ2-2; D might be TRBD1 (6 bases). Germline V gene sequence: CDR1 PRHDT, CDR2 FYEKMQ (reference sequence). Trimming took 2 bases from V and 6 from J, leaving 10 bases between them. The CDR3 extends over 14 amino acids. CDR3 coding DNA: TGTGCCAGCAGCTTACAGGGGTGGGCCGGGGAGCTGTTTTTT. It specifies CASSLQGWAGELFF.

The J gene is TRBJ1-1, the V gene TRBV27, with D maybe TRBD1 (6 bases). The germline CDR1 and CDR2 sequences are MNHEY and SMNVEV (reference sequence). Trimming removed 5 bases at V and 3 bases at J, with 13 bases between. CDR3 length equals 14 residues. CDR3 loop: CASSTRQADTEAFF. CDR3 coding DNA: TGTGCCAGCAGTACACGACAGGCGGACACTGAAGCTTTCTTT.

The chain couples TRBV7-2 to TRBJ2-3; 10 bases align to TRBD2. Trimming at V came to 3 bases and at J to 6 bases, leaving 12 bases not matched to a gene. CDR1 is SGHTA and CDR2 is FQGNSA in the germline V gene. The CDR3 runs to 17 residues. The CDR3 region has the DNA TGTGCCAGCAGCTTCAAAGGGGGGAGCGGGAGGGAGGATACGCAGTATTTT. This translates into CASSFKGGSGREDTQYF.

V is TRBV5-6 and J is TRBJ2-2; 10 bases line up with TRBD2. CDR3 length: 16 amino acids. The V segment lost 3 bases and the J segment 5 bases; nucleotides outside the gene matches: 7. Germline V lookup: CDR1 SGHDT, CDR2 YYEEEE. This chain's CDR3 is CASSSLAGVETGELFF. CDR3 nucleotide sequence: TGTGCCAGCAGCTCCCTAGCGGGGGTAGAGACCGGGGAGCTGTTTTTT.